This T cell receptor beta chain was captured by sequencing in a study of regulatory T cells in long-lasting Graves disease. Regarding the study as a whole: TCR diversity was lower in persistent Graves' patients (versus newly diagnosed ones).

The time point is: newly diagnosed GD, antithyroid drugs for less than 3 months. RNA from PBMCs was the source of the TCR library. Combining iRepertoire HTBI primers with Arm-PCR of CDR3 regions, the authors built TCR beta libraries. From the multiplex PCR reads, TCRdb called clonotypes with MiXCR, one entry per CDR3 protein. The sample holds under 250,000 distinct CDR3 sequences; about 19% are singletons and the top ten take 12%. This clonotype has a count of ten or more. Its target is not known. This CDR3 region has 11 residues. V lost 6 bases and J lost 8, with 10 bases in between. Germline V CDR1 and CDR2: MNHNS, SASEGT. The same sample was also used in a study of T cells in Graves' hyperthyroidism and ophthalmopathy.

The sample in question was peripheral blood mononuclear cells (PBMCs), obtained at new diagnosis, from a patient treated with antithyroid drugs. J is TRBJ1-2 and V is TRBV6-1; unclear D gene. This receptor was taken from a woman younger than 45 with Graves disease. The CDR3 coding sequence is TGTGCCAGCAGAGAAAGTGGCGGCTACACCTTC. Translated, it gives CASRESGGYTF.